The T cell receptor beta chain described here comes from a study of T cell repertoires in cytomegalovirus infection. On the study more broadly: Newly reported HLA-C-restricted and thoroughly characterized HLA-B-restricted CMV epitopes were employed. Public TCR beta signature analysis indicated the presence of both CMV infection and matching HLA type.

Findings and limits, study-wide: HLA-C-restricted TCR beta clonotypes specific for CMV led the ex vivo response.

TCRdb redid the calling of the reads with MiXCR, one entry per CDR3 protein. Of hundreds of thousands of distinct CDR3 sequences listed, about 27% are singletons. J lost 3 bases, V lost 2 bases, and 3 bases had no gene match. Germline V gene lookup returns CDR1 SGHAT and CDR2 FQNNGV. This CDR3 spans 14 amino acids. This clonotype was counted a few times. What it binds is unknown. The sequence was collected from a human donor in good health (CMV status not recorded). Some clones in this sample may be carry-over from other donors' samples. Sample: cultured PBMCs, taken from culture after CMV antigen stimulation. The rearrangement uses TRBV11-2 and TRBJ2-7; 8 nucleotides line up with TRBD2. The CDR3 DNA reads TGTGCCAGCAGCTTACCGGGGGGGGTCTACGAGCAGTACTTC. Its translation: CASSLPGGVYEQYF.